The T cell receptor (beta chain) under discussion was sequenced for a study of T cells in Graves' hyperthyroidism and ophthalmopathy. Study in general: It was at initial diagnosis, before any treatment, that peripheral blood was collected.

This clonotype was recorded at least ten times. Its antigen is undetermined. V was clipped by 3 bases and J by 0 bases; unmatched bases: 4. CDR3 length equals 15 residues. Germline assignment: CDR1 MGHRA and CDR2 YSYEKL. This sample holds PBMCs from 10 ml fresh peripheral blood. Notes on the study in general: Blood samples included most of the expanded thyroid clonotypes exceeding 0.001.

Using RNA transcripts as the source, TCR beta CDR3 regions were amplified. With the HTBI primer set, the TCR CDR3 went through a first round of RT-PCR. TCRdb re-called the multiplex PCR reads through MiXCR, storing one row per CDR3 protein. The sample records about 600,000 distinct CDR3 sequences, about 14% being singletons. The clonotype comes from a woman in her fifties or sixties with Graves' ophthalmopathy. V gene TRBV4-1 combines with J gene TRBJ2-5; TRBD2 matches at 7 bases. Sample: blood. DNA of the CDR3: TGCGCCAGCAGCCAGGGCCTAGCGGACCAAGAGACCCAGTACTTC. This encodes CASSQGLADQETQYF.